These T cell receptor beta chains were read from a single sample in a study of blood T cell repertoires in COVID-19. The protocol was immunoSEQ multiplex PCR, while the TCRdb copy is restricted to in-frame clones and leaves out a portion. There are roughly 410,000 clones in the sample; 89% occur only once, and around 1.5% lies in the top ten. The sample comprised peripheral blood. The receptor set was obtained from a woman in her thirties or forties with COVID-19, enrolled during active disease. The CDR3 runs from the conserved cysteine through the conserved F or W. D genes are given only for firm matches. Not all rows give a size; the values are once, few, many and, for expanded clones, a class.

J gene: TRBJ2-2
D gene: NA
V gene: TRBV3-1/TRBV3-2
clone size: NA
CDR3 protein: CASSLQGTGELFF
CDR3 DNA: TGTGCCAGCAGCCTTCAGGGTACCGGGGAGCTGTTTTTT

J gene: TRBJ1-3
D gene: TRBD1
V gene: TRBV28
clone size: NA
CDR3 protein: CASSLFPGQGPDTIYF
CDR3 DNA: TGTGCCAGCAGTTTATTCCCGGGACAGGGGCCGGACACCATATATTTT

J gene: TRBJ2-1
D gene: NA
V gene: TRBV4-3
clone size: NA
CDR3 protein: CASSQFLGSLNEQFF
CDR3 DNA: TGCGCCAGCAGCCAATTTCTCGGGTCGCTTAATGAGCAGTTCTTC

J gene: TRBJ2-7
D gene: TRBD2
V gene: TRBV3-1/TRBV3-2
clone size: few
CDR3 protein: CASSSRTSGLLSYEQYF
CDR3 DNA: TGTGCCAGCAGCTCCCGGACTAGCGGGTTATTATCCTACGAGCAGTACTTC

J gene: TRBJ1-4
D gene: NA
V gene: TRBV5-4
clone size: NA
CDR3 protein: CASSAPDRTKLFF
CDR3 DNA: TGTGCCAGCAGCGCCCCTGACAGGACAAAACTGTTTTTT

J gene: TRBJ1-5
D gene: NA
V gene: TRBV5-7
clone size: NA
CDR3 protein: CASSLVQGRGPQHF
CDR3 DNA: TGTGCCAGCAGCTTGGTACAGGGACGGGGGCCCCAGCATTTT

J gene: TRBJ1-5
D gene: TRBD1
V gene: TRBV7-2
clone size: NA
CDR3 protein: CASRTGTGSNQPQHF
CDR3 DNA: TGTGCCAGCAGGACCGGGACAGGGAGCAATCAGCCCCAGCATTTT

J gene: TRBJ2-6
D gene: TRBD1
V gene: TRBV11-2
clone size: NA
CDR3 protein: CASARGRGLSGANVLTF
CDR3 DNA: TGTGCCAGTGCCCGGGGCAGGGGGCTGTCTGGGGCCAACGTCCTGACTTTC

J gene: TRBJ2-2
D gene: TRBD2
V gene: TRBV5-6
clone size: NA
CDR3 protein: CASSTPGLAGGLGTGELFF
CDR3 DNA: TGTGCCAGCAGCACCCCGGGACTAGCGGGGGGGCTCGGCACCGGGGAGCTGTTTTTT

J gene: TRBJ1-5
D gene: TRBD1
V gene: TRBV5-5
clone size: NA
CDR3 protein: CASSLTVGGGHQPQHF
CDR3 DNA: TGTGCCAGCAGCTTGACTGTAGGGGGCGGTCATCAGCCCCAGCATTTT

J gene: TRBJ2-5
D gene: TRBD2
V gene: TRBV18
clone size: NA
CDR3 protein: CASSPRTSQETQYF
CDR3 DNA: TGTGCCAGCTCACCCCGGACTAGCCAAGAGACCCAGTACTTC

J gene: TRBJ1-5
D gene: NA
V gene: TRBV19
clone size: NA
CDR3 protein: CASNNDRLRRPQHF
CDR3 DNA: TGTGCCAGTAATAACGACAGGCTCAGGCGGCCCCAGCATTTT

J gene: TRBJ1-1
D gene: TRBD1
V gene: TRBV5-1
clone size: NA
CDR3 protein: CASSERQGLNTEAFF
CDR3 DNA: TGCGCCAGCAGCGAAAGACAGGGGCTGAACACTGAAGCTTTCTTT

J gene: TRBJ2-5
D gene: TRBD1
V gene: TRBV6-2/TRBV6-3
clone size: few
CDR3 protein: CASSLQGPGGETQYF
CDR3 DNA: TGTGCCAGCAGTTTACAGGGGCCTGGGGGAGAGACCCAGTACTTC

J gene: TRBJ1-1
D gene: NA
V gene: TRBV2
clone size: NA
CDR3 protein: CASCLGGALEAFF
CDR3 DNA: TGTGCCAGCTGCTTGGGAGGGGCGCTTGAAGCTTTCTTT

J gene: TRBJ1-2
D gene: NA
V gene: TRBV6-6
clone size: NA
CDR3 protein: CASQAAGYTF
CDR3 DNA: TGTGCCAGCCAAGCCGCTGGCTACACCTTC

J gene: TRBJ2-1
D gene: TRBD2
V gene: TRBV3-1/TRBV3-2
clone size: once
CDR3 protein: CASSQQSAGGYNEQFF
CDR3 DNA: TGTGCCAGCAGCCAACAATCAGCGGGAGGGTACAATGAGCAGTTCTTC

J gene: TRBJ1-2
D gene: NA
V gene: TRBV10-3
clone size: few
CDR3 protein: CAISPAGVNYGYTF
CDR3 DNA: TGTGCCATCAGCCCCGCGGGCGTAAACTATGGCTACACCTTC

J gene: TRBJ2-1
D gene: NA
V gene: TRBV19
clone size: NA
CDR3 protein: CASSADTVWFF
CDR3 DNA: TGTGCCAGTAGTGCGGACACCGTGTGGTTCTTC

J gene: TRBJ1-2
D gene: NA
V gene: TRBV5-6
clone size: NA
CDR3 protein: CASSLSYGNGYTF
CDR3 DNA: TGTGCCAGCAGCCTCTCGTACGGGAATGGCTACACCTTC

J gene: TRBJ2-3
D gene: NA
V gene: TRBV9
clone size: NA
CDR3 protein: CASSPNPGNADTQYF
CDR3 DNA: TGTGCCAGCAGCCCAAATCCGGGTAATGCAGATACGCAGTATTTT

J gene: TRBJ2-1
D gene: TRBD1
V gene: TRBV5-1
clone size: NA
CDR3 protein: CASSLRTGPISYNEQFF
CDR3 DNA: TGCGCCAGCAGCCTCCGGACAGGGCCAATCTCCTACAATGAGCAGTTCTTC

J gene: TRBJ1-4
D gene: NA
V gene: TRBV19
clone size: NA
CDR3 protein: CASSISDIYEKLFF
CDR3 DNA: TGTGCCAGTAGTATTTCGGACATATATGAAAAACTGTTTTTT

J gene: TRBJ1-4
D gene: TRBD1
V gene: TRBV4-2
clone size: NA
CDR3 protein: CASSVSTGLMTNEKLFF
CDR3 DNA: TGTGCCAGCAGCGTATCGACAGGGTTGATGACTAATGAAAAACTGTTTTTT

J gene: TRBJ1-1
D gene: TRBD1
V gene: TRBV5-1
clone size: once
CDR3 protein: CASSPFETGGTEAFF
CDR3 DNA: TGCGCCAGCAGCCCTTTTGAGACAGGGGGCACTGAAGCTTTCTTT

J gene: TRBJ1-6
D gene: NA
V gene: TRBV27
clone size: NA
CDR3 protein: CASSLKRELQKSPLHF
CDR3 DNA: TGTGCCAGCAGTTTGAAAAGGGAGTTACAGAAGTCACCCCTCCACTTT

J gene: TRBJ2-3
D gene: TRBD1
V gene: TRBV5-8
clone size: NA
CDR3 protein: CASSRDRGADTQYF
CDR3 DNA: TGTGCCAGCAGTCGGGACAGGGGAGCAGATACGCAGTATTTT

J gene: TRBJ2-5
D gene: NA
V gene: TRBV6-5
clone size: NA
CDR3 protein: CASSYSSAGQETQYF
CDR3 DNA: TGTGCCAGCAGTTACTCCTCGGCAGGGCAAGAGACCCAGTACTTC

J gene: TRBJ2-7
D gene: NA
V gene: TRBV5-1
clone size: NA
CDR3 protein: CASSFNQGGYEQYF
CDR3 DNA: TGCGCCAGCAGCTTTAACCAGGGGGGATACGAGCAGTACTTC

J gene: TRBJ2-2
D gene: TRBD2
V gene: TRBV5-5
clone size: NA
CDR3 protein: CASSLTSGVVNTGELFF
CDR3 DNA: TGTGCCAGCAGCCTGACTAGCGGGGTAGTAAACACCGGGGAGCTGTTTTTT

J gene: TRBJ2-7
D gene: TRBD2
V gene: TRBV7-3
clone size: NA
CDR3 protein: CASSLGSGSSYEQYF
CDR3 DNA: TGTGCCAGCAGCTTAGGGAGCGGGAGCTCCTACGAGCAGTACTTC

J gene: TRBJ2-2
D gene: NA
V gene: TRBV3-1/TRBV3-2
clone size: NA
CDR3 protein: CASSHREATGELFF
CDR3 DNA: TGTGCCAGCAGCCACAGGGAAGCGACCGGGGAGCTGTTTTTT

J gene: TRBJ1-3
D gene: NA
V gene: TRBV7-3
clone size: NA
CDR3 protein: CASSLIGTPGNTIYF
CDR3 DNA: TGTGCCAGCAGCTTAATAGGGACACCCGGAAACACCATATATTTT

J gene: TRBJ1-4
D gene: NA
V gene: TRBV5-4
clone size: few
CDR3 protein: CASSLVLGEKLFF
CDR3 DNA: TGTGCCAGCAGCTTAGTCCTCGGTGAAAAACTGTTTTTT

J gene: TRBJ1-4
D gene: NA
V gene: TRBV5-1
clone size: NA
CDR3 protein: CASSLAGGQGPDEKLFF
CDR3 DNA: TGCGCCAGCAGCTTGGCCGGTGGTCAGGGGCCCGATGAAAAACTGTTTTTT

J gene: TRBJ2-7
D gene: TRBD1
V gene: TRBV3-1/TRBV3-2
clone size: NA
CDR3 protein: CASSLRGLYEQYF
CDR3 DNA: TGTGCCAGCAGTCTCAGGGGGCTCTACGAGCAGTACTTC

J gene: TRBJ1-1
D gene: NA
V gene: TRBV3-1/TRBV3-2
clone size: NA
CDR3 protein: CASSQDNRASTEAFF
CDR3 DNA: TGTGCCAGCAGCCAAGATAACAGGGCGAGCACTGAAGCTTTCTTT

J gene: TRBJ1-1
D gene: NA
V gene: TRBV3-1/TRBV3-2
clone size: NA
CDR3 protein: CASSQLAGPSGTEAFF
CDR3 DNA: TGTGCCAGCAGCCAACTAGCTGGCCCCTCGGGCACTGAAGCTTTCTTT

J gene: TRBJ2-7
D gene: TRBD1
V gene: TRBV7-2
clone size: NA
CDR3 protein: CASSLVFAGGEQYF
CDR3 DNA: TGTGCCAGCAGCTTAGTGTTCGCAGGGGGTGAGCAGTACTTC

J gene: TRBJ1-3
D gene: NA
V gene: TRBV7-2
clone size: NA
CDR3 protein: CASSPGGRISGNTIYF
CDR3 DNA: TGTGCCAGCAGCCCCGGGGGACGAATCTCTGGAAACACCATATATTTT

J gene: TRBJ1-1
D gene: NA
V gene: TRBV11-3
clone size: NA
CDR3 protein: CASSLGGGNTEAFF
CDR3 DNA: TGTGCCAGCAGCCTAGGGGGGGGGAACACTGAAGCTTTCTTT

J gene: TRBJ1-3
D gene: NA
V gene: TRBV7-2
clone size: NA
CDR3 protein: CASSLEQVADTIYF
CDR3 DNA: TGTGCCAGCAGCTTAGAACAGGTAGCGGACACCATATATTTT

J gene: TRBJ2-7
D gene: TRBD2
V gene: TRBV19
clone size: NA
CDR3 protein: CASSSTSGSYEQYF
CDR3 DNA: TGTGCCAGTAGTTCGACTAGCGGATCCTACGAGCAGTACTTC